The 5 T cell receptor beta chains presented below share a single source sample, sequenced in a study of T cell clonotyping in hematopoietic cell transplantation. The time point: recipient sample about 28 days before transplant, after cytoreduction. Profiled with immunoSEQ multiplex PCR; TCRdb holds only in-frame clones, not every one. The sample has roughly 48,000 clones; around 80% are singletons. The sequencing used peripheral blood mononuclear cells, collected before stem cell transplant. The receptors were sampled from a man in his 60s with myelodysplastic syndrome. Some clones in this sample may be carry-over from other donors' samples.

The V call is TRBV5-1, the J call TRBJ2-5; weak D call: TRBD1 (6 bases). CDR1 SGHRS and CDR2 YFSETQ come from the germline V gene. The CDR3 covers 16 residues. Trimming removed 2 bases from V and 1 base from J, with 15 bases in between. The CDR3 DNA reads TGCGCCAGCAGCTTCTCCCTCAGGGGACCCCAAGAGACCCAGTACTTC. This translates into CASSFSLRGPQETQYF.

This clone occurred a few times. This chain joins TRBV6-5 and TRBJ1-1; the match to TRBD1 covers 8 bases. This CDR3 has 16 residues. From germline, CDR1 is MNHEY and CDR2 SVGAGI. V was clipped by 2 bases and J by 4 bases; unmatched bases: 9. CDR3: CASSYGQGGGGTEAFF. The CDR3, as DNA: TGTGCCAGCAGTTACGGACAGGGAGGGGGGGGCACTGAAGCTTTCTTT.

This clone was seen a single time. CDR3 in DNA: TGTGCCAGCAGTACCCGACAGGGGGGCGACGAGCAGTACTTC. The encoded protein is CASSTRQGGDEQYF. This rearrangement joins TRBV6-6 to TRBJ2-7, with 9 bases aligning to TRBD1. CDR1 MNHNY and CDR2 SVGAGI come from the germline V gene (reference sequence). This CDR3 has 14 amino acids. Germline trimming cut 5 bases from V and 5 bases from J; bases unmatched to any gene: 7.

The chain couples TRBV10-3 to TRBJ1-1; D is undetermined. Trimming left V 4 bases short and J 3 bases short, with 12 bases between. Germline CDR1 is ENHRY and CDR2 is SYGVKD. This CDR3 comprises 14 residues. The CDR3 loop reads CAISGGGSDTEAFF. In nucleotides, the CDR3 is TGTGCCATCAGTGGGGGAGGATCGGACACTGAAGCTTTCTTT.

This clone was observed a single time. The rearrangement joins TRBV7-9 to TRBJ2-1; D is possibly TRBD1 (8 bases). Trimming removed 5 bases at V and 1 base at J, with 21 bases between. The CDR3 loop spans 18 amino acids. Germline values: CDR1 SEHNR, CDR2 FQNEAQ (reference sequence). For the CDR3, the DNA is TGTGCCAGCAGCGGGGGGGACAGGCCTGGGGGGTCCTACAATGAGCAGTTCTTC. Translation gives CASSGGDRPGGSYNEQFF.